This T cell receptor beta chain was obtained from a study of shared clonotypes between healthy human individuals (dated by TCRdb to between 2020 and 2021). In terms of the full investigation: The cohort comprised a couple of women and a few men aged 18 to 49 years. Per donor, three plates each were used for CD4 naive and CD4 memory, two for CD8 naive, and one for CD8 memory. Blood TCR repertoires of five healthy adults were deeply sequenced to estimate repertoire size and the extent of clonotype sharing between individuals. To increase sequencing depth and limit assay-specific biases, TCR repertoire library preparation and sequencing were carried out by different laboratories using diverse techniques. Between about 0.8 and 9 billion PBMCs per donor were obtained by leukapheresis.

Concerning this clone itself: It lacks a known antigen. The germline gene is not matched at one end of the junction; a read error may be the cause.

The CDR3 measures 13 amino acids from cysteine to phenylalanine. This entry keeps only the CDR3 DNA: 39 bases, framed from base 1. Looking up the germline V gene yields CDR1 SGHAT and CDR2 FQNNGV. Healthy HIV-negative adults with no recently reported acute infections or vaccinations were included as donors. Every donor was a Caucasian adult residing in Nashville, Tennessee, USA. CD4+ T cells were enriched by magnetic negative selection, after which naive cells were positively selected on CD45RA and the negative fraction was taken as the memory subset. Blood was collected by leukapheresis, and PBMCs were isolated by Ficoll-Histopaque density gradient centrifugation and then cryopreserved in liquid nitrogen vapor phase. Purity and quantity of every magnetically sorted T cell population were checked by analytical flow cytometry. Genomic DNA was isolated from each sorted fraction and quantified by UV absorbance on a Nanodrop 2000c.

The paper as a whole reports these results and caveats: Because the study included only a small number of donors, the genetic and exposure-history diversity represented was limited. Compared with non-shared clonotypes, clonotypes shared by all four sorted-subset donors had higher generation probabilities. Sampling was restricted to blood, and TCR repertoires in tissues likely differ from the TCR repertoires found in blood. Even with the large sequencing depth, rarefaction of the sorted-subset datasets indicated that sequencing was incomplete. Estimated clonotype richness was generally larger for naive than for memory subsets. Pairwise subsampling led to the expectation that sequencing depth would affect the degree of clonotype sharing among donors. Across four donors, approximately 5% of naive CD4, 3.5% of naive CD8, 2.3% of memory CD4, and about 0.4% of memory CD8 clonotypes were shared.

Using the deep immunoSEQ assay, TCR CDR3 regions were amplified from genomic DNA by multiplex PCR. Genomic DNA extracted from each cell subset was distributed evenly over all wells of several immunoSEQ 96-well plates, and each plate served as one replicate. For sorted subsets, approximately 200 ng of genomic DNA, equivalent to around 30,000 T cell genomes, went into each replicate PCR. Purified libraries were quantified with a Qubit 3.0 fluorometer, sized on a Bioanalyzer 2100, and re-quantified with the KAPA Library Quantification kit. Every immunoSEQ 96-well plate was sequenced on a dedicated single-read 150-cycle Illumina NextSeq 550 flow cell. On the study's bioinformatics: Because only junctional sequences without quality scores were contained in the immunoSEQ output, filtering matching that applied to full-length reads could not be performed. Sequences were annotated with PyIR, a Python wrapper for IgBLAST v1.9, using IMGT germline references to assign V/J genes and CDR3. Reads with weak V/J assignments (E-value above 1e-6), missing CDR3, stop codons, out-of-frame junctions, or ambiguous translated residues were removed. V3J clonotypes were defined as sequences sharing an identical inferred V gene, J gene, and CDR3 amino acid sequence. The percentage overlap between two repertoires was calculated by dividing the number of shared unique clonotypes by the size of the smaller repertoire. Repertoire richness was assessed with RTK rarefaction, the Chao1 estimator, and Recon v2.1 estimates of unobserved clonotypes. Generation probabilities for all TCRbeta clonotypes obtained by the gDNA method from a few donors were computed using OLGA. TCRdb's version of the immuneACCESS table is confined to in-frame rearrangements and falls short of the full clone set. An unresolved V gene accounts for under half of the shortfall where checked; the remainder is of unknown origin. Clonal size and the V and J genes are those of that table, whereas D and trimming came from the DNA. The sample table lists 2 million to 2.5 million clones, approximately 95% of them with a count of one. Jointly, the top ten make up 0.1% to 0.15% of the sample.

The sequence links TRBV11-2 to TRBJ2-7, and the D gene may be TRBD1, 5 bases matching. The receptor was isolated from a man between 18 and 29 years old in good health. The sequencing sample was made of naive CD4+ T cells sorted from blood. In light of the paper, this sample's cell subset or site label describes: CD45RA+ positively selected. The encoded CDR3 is CASSLSETSTGVF. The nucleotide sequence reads TGTGCCAGCAGCTTATCGGAGACAAGTACAGGAGTTTTC.